The present T cell receptor (beta chain) was sequenced within a study of human T cells and chemical hapten exposure. This sample's time point: pre-sensitization, week 0. Indicated treatment: therapeutic diphenylcyclopropenone sensitization with weekly scalp DPC. Blood collection took place prior to placing each patch test. The table lists this clonotype with many counts. Its antigen is not identified. Study-wide findings and caveats: No shift was seen in TCRs above 1 in 1000 frequency with DPC sensitization. Versus controls, significantly more large CDR3 similarity clusters arose from expanded TCRs.

In the original analysis: Counting gave a median of about 89,000 TCRs per sample, with values ranging from roughly 20,000 to 700,000. One entry per CDR3 protein, called by TCRdb with MiXCR from the RACE reads. These V and J calls derive from TCRdb rather than the authors' analysis. Seen here are around 300,000 distinct CDR3 sequences, around 5.5% observed once, and the top ten hold approximately 8.2%. Losses at the gene ends were 1 base for V and 7 bases for J; bases not matched to a gene: 16. The V gene's germline CDR1 is SQVTM and CDR2 ANQGSEA. The CDR3 length is 17 residues. This chain links TRBV29-1 with TRBJ2-4; 7 positions match TRBD1. The source was whole blood, collected in connection with sensitization to the hapten diphenylcyclopropenone (DPC). The clonotype comes from a woman between 18 and 29 years old with alopecia areata. Some clones in this sample may be carry-over from other donors' samples. The CDR3 coding sequence is TGCAGCGTTGAAGCCTCCCGGGGCCGAGGGGGCCGGAACATTCAGTACTTC. Protein product: CSVEASRGRGGRNIQYF.